Following are 12 T cell receptor beta chains from one sample sequenced in a study of OX40 agonist ivuxolimab in advanced cancers. Clones were sequenced by immunoSEQ multiplex PCR, and TCRdb holds only the in-frame ones, with some missing. The sample carries approximately 100,000 clones, about nine tenths recorded once. The sequences come from CD4+ or CD8+ T cells sorted from blood, collected in a trial of the OX40 agonist ivuxolimab. These TCRs come from an adult with an advanced solid tumor such as melanoma, head and neck, liver or kidney cancer.

This chain links TRBV6-4 with TRBJ2-5; a weak D match, TRBD1 (5 bases). The ends were cut back, 0 bases at V and 5 bases at J, with 10 bases in the middle. The CDR3 consists of 14 residues. Per germline, CDR1 MRHNA and CDR2 SNTAGT. The CDR3 DNA reads TGTGCCAGCAGTGACTCAGCAGGGTCGGAGACCCAGTACTTC. It yields the protein CASSDSAGSETQYF.

V usage is TRBV7-2 and J usage is TRBJ2-5, with 9 bases aligning to TRBD2. The junction had 3 bases not matched to a gene; V was cut back by 2 bases and J by 5 bases. The CDR3 spans 14 residues. Per the germline V gene, CDR1 is SGHTA and CDR2 is FQGNSA. CDR3 DNA: TGTGCCAGCAGCTTACGCGGGGGGGCGGAGACCCAGTACTTC. Protein: CASSLRGGAETQYF.

This sequence joins TRBV19 and TRBJ2-3; possible D gene TRBD2, 6 bases. Germline V gives CDR1 LNHDA, CDR2 SQIVND (reference sequence). The CDR3 consists of 15 residues. Trimming took 3 bases from V and 2 from J, leaving 12 bases between them. CDR3 in amino acids: CASSIGGRVTDTQYF. In nucleotides, the CDR3 is TGTGCCAGTAGTATCGGGGGACGGGTCACAGATACGCAGTATTTT.

This chain connects TRBV30 to TRBJ1-2; D might be TRBD1 (6 bases). This CDR3 has 15 amino acids. Germline V gene lookup returns CDR1 GTSNPN and CDR2 SVGIG (reference sequence). Trimming removed 2 bases at V and 4 bases at J, with 17 bases between. This chain's CDR3 is CAWSSGQPLSYGYTF. In DNA, the CDR3 is TGTGCCTGGAGTTCTGGACAGCCTCTAAGCTATGGCTACACCTTC.

The chain carries TRBV19 and TRBJ1-5; D is unclear. Trimming pared 5 bases from V and 8 bases from J, leaving 13 bases between. The CDR3 has 13 amino acids. Germline values: CDR1 LNHDA, CDR2 SQIVND (reference sequence). This CDR3 reads CASSDQFAEPQHF. CDR3 DNA sequence: TGTGCCAGTAGTGACCAGTTTGCAGAGCCCCAGCATTTT. Using reference TRBV19 and TRBJ1-5 for the parts outside the CDR3, the full variable domain is DGGITQSPKYLFRKEGQNVTLSCEQNLNHDAMYWYRQDPGQGLRLIYYSQIVNDFQKGDIAEGYSVSREKKESFPLTVTSAQKNPTAFYLCASSDQFAEPQHFGDGTRLSIL.

This clone was seen once. The rearrangement links TRBV19 to TRBJ2-6, with D uncertain. Between the trimmed V and J ends, which lost 4 bases and 4 bases, there was a span of 14 bases. The germline V gene encodes CDR1 LNHDA and CDR2 SQIVND (reference sequence). The CDR3 length is 16 residues. CDR3 nucleotide sequence: TGTGCCAGTAGTACCGCAAGTGGGTCAGGGGCCAACGTCCTGACTTTC. It encodes CASSTASGSGANVLTF.

This chain links TRBV5-1 with TRBJ1-4; D ambiguous. The germline V gene has CDR1 SGHRS and CDR2 YFSETQ. V lost 1 base to trimming and J lost 4 bases, with 8 bases between them. CDR3 length: 14 amino acids. CDR3: CASSLLALNEKLFF. The CDR3 DNA reads TGCGCCAGCAGCTTGTTGGCCCTTAATGAAAAACTGTTTTTT. Full variable domain (outside the CDR3, taken from reference TRBV5-1 and TRBJ1-4): KAGVTQTPRYLIKTRGQQVTLSCSPISGHRSVSWYQQTPGQGLQFLFEYFSETQRNKGNFPGRFSGRQFSNSRSEMNVSTLELGDSALYLCASSLLALNEKLFFGSGTQLSVL.

V usage is TRBV5-4 and J usage is TRBJ1-1, with D possibly being TRBD1 (6 bases). V was shortened by 4 bases and J by 1 base, with 11 bases between the two germline ends. The germline gives CDR1 SGHNT, CDR2 YYREEE (reference sequence). The CDR3 contains 14 residues. Written as DNA, the CDR3 is TGTGCCAGCAGCCTACAGGGTTGGAACACTGAAGCTTTCTTT. Protein: CASSLQGWNTEAFF.

This clone was counted between two and nine times. The V and J genes are TRBV7-2 and TRBJ2-7; D is undetermined. The V end was cut by 4 bases, the J end by 7 bases, with 8 bases between. Germline V gene data show CDR1 as SGHTA and CDR2 as FQGNSA. The CDR3 spans 11 residues. The CDR3 nucleotides read TGTGCCAGCAGCTCCTATGAGGAGCAGTACTTC. Its protein is CASSSYEEQYF. The full variable domain, in which reference TRBV7-2 and TRBJ2-7 provide the parts outside the CDR3, is GAGVSQSPSNKVTEKGKDVELRCDPISGHTALYWYRQSLGQGLEFLIYFQGNSAPDKSGLPSDRFSAERTGGSVSTLTIQRTQQEDSAVYLCASSSYEEQYFGPGTRLTVT.

This chain links TRBV28 with TRBJ1-4; 7 bases are a match to TRBD1. The trim removed 0 bases at V and 7 bases at J, leaving 2 bases unmatched. This CDR3 comprises 14 residues. The V gene's germline CDR1 is MDHEN and CDR2 SYDVKM. The CDR3, as DNA: TGTGCCAGCAGTTTATGGACAGGGAGTGAAAAACTGTTTTTT. Protein: CASSLWTGSEKLFF.

This clone showed up just once. J is TRBJ2-3 and V is TRBV4-1, with D possibly TRBD2 on 7 matching bases. Germline V gene sequence: CDR1 MGHRA, CDR2 YSYEKL. The CDR3 runs to 18 residues. With 0 bases removed from V and 1 base from J, the gap between germline ends came to 17 bases. CDR3 residues: CASSQERLAGARTDTQYF. As DNA, the CDR3 is TGCGCCAGCAGCCAAGAACGGCTCGCGGGGGCCCGCACAGATACGCAGTATTTT.

The chain recombines TRBV7-6 with TRBJ2-5; 9 bases are a match to TRBD1. Germline V gene data show CDR1 as SGHVS and CDR2 as FNYEAQ. V shed 2 bases, J shed 2 bases, and the junction held 3 bases outside the gene matches. The CDR3 is 15 amino acids. CDR3 sequence: CASSLRQGGQETQYF. CDR3 DNA: TGTGCCAGCAGCTTAAGACAGGGGGGACAAGAGACCCAGTACTTC.